These T cell receptor beta chains were read from a single sample in a study of T cell clonotyping in hematopoietic cell transplantation. Clones were sequenced by immunoSEQ multiplex PCR, and TCRdb holds only the in-frame ones, with some missing. Here the sample spans some 16,000 clones, approximately 60% being singletons. The source material was PBMCs, sampled 30 days after allogeneic stem cell transplant. All receptors derive from a male patient in his fifties or sixties who had an allogeneic stem cell transplant from an unrelated donor, so T cells may come from the graft donor. Some clones in this sample may be carry-over from other donors' samples. The CDR3 runs from the conserved cysteine through the conserved F or W. D genes are given only for firm matches. Size is stated for part of the rows, as once, few or many counts, or as a class when the clone is expanded.

abundance,d_gene,v_gene,j_gene,CDR3aa,CDR3nt
NA,NA,TRBV2,TRBJ2-5,CASSEVQVQETQYF,TGTGCCAGCAGTGAAGTCCAGGTCCAAGAGACCCAGTACTTC
NA,NA,TRBV2,TRBJ2-7,CASRTGVGPYEQYF,TGTGCCAGCAGAACGGGTGTGGGGCCTTACGAGCAGTACTTC
few,TRBD1,TRBV6-1,TRBJ1-6,CASMGQGMENSPLHF,TGTGCCAGCATGGGACAGGGCATGGAAAATTCACCCCTCCACTTT
NA,NA,TRBV30,TRBJ1-1,CAWSGPSNTEAFF,TGTGCCTGGAGTGGGCCTTCTAACACTGAAGCTTTCTTT
few,NA,TRBV30,TRBJ1-1,CAWSVHGGSEAFF,TGTGCCTGGAGTGTACATGGGGGTTCTGAAGCTTTCTTT
NA,NA,TRBV2,TRBJ2-2,CASSGRGQNTGELFF,TGTGCCAGCAGTGGAAGGGGACAGAACACCGGGGAGCTGTTTTTT
NA,NA,TRBV5-1,TRBJ2-1,CASSLVRNEQFF,TGCGCCAGCAGCTTGGTTCGTAATGAGCAGTTCTTC
NA,TRBD1,TRBV4-1,TRBJ1-2,CASSLVPTGGEYGYTF,TGCGCCAGCAGCCTCGTTCCGACAGGGGGAGAGTATGGCTACACCTTC
NA,NA,TRBV30,TRBJ2-3,CAWSVSWGSEGTDTQYF,TGTGCCTGGAGTGTGTCTTGGGGCTCGGAAGGTACAGATACGCAGTATTTT
once,NA,TRBV5-6,TRBJ1-1,CASSLERAAAANTEAFF,TGTGCCAGCAGCTTGGAAAGGGCTGCCGCCGCGAACACTGAAGCTTTCTTT
NA,NA,TRBV25-1,TRBJ1-1,CASSEHLGGEAFF,TGTGCCAGCAGTGAACACTTAGGAGGTGAAGCTTTCTTT
few,NA,TRBV27,TRBJ1-2,CASRPNQGGNYGYTF,TGTGCCAGCAGACCAAACCAGGGTGGAAACTATGGCTACACCTTC
few,TRBD1,TRBV30,TRBJ2-7,CAWSPTGVEQYF,TGTGCCTGGAGTCCTACAGGGGTCGAGCAGTACTTC
once,NA,TRBV30,TRBJ1-2,CAWSATSGSHGYTF,TGTGCCTGGAGCGCAACCTCAGGGTCCCATGGCTACACCTTC
few,NA,TRBV6-5,TRBJ1-3,CASSYSVSGNTIYF,TGTGCCAGCAGTTACTCGGTCTCTGGAAACACCATATATTTT
NA,TRBD2,TRBV7-2,TRBJ2-2,CASSSRGGTNTGELFF,TGTGCCAGCAGCTCACGCGGGGGGACGAACACCGGGGAGCTGTTTTTT
NA,NA,TRBV2,TRBJ2-7,CASTGGQTYEQYF,TGTGCCAGCACCGGGGGACAGACCTACGAGCAGTACTTC
NA,NA,TRBV5-1,TRBJ2-7,CASSLIKGGYEQYF,TGCGCCAGCAGCTTGATAAAGGGGGGCTACGAGCAGTACTTC
NA,TRBD1,TRBV7-2,TRBJ2-7,CASSIDRGSREQYF,TGTGCCAGCAGCATCGACAGGGGGTCGCGAGAGCAGTACTTC
NA,NA,TRBV20-1,TRBJ1-1,CSATKYTEAFF,TGCAGTGCTACAAAGTACACTGAAGCTTTCTTT
NA,TRBD2,TRBV30,TRBJ2-5,CAWSVRGSGGPRGEQYF,TGTGCCTGGAGTGTACGCGGTAGCGGGGGGCCAAGGGGGGAGCAGTACTTC
NA,NA,TRBV6-5,TRBJ1-5,CASSYAGLNQPQHF,TGTGCCAGCAGTTACGCGGGCCTCAATCAGCCCCAGCATTTT
few,NA,TRBV28,TRBJ2-3,CASSLGGITDTQYF,TGTGCCAGCAGTTTGGGTGGCATCACAGATACGCAGTATTTT
few,NA,TRBV30,TRBJ1-1,CAVSRGGGTEAFF,TGTGCCGTGAGCAGGGGAGGCGGCACTGAAGCTTTCTTT